One and the same sample provided the 27 T cell receptor beta chains below, sequenced in a study of T-cell reconstitution after alpha-beta-depleted transplantation in children. Library preparation (for TCRbeta) was performed with unique molecular identifiers. TCRdb re-called the PCR reads through MiXCR, storing one row per CDR3 protein. The profile covers 450,000 to 600,000 distinct CDR3 sequences, with roughly a tenth appearing a single time and roughly 2% taken by the ten largest. The starting material was PBMCs, obtained before TCRalphabeta/CD19-depleted stem cell transplant. The source of these receptors is a child younger than 10 with inherited bone marrow failure, due to receive a stem cell transplant.

This clonotype was counted at least ten times. This rearrangement joins TRBV20-1 to TRBJ2-2; TRBD2 matches 7 bases. The ends lost 6 bases at V and 4 bases at J; junction bases unmatched: 8. Per germline, CDR1 DFQATT and CDR2 SNEGSKA (reference sequence). This CDR3 region has 14 residues. The CDR3 loop reads CSAEAGFGTGELFF. The CDR3 bases are TGCAGTGCAGAAGCGGGGTTTGGCACCGGGGAGCTGTTTTTT.

The rearrangement links TRBV19 to TRBJ2-7, with 9 bases matching TRBD2. J gave up 7 bases and V 3 bases, and 7 bases lay outside the gene matches. CDR1 and CDR2 (germline): LNHDA, SQIVND (reference sequence). The CDR3 spans 14 residues. The CDR3 DNA sequence: TGTGCCAGTAGTATTGGAGCGGGAGGACGGGAGCAGTACTTC. The encoded protein is CASSIGAGGREQYF. Based on the CDR3 plus reference TRBV19 and TRBJ2-7, the full variable domain is DGGITQSPKYLFRKEGQNVTLSCEQNLNHDAMYWYRQDPGQGLRLIYYSQIVNDFQKGDIAEGYSVSREKKESFPLTVTSAQKNPTAFYLCASSIGAGGREQYFGPGTRLTVT.

The sample holds many counts of this clonotype. The rearrangement links TRBV6-5 to TRBJ1-2, with unresolved D. Trimming shortened V by 0 bases and J by 4 bases, and 9 bases separated the two germline ends. The germline V gene encodes CDR1 MNHEY and CDR2 SVGAGI. The CDR3 loop spans 14 amino acids. The CDR3 reads CASSYSIGPYGYTF. CDR3 in DNA: TGTGCCAGCAGTTACTCCATAGGGCCCTATGGCTACACCTTC.

The J gene is TRBJ2-1, the V gene TRBV29-1, with TRBD2 matching over 7 bases. V dropped 2 bases and J dropped 3; count of bases not matched to a gene: 13. This CDR3 is built from 17 residues. The V gene's germline CDR1 is SQVTM and CDR2 ANQGSEA. The CDR3 here is CSVESPQTSEIYNEQFF. Written as DNA, the CDR3 is TGCAGCGTTGAATCCCCCCAAACTAGCGAAATCTACAATGAGCAGTTCTTC.

Many counts were recorded for this clonotype. The rearrangement links TRBV5-1 to TRBJ2-5; 16 nucleotides agree with TRBD2. Looked up from germline, CDR1 is SGHRS and CDR2 is YFSETQ. The V gene end was trimmed by 3 bases and the J gene end by 2 bases; junction bases not matched to a gene: 7. The length of the CDR3 is 18 residues. The CDR3 bases are TGCGCCAGCAGCTCTTCGGGACTAGCGGGAGGGCCTCAAGAGACCCAGTACTTC. It codes for CASSSSGLAGGPQETQYF. The full variable domain, completed using reference TRBV5-1 and TRBJ2-5, is KAGVTQTPRYLIKTRGQQVTLSCSPISGHRSVSWYQQTPGQGLQFLFEYFSETQRNKGNFPGRFSGRQFSNSRSEMNVSTLELGDSALYLCASSSSGLAGGPQETQYFGPGTRLLVL.

This clonotype was found many times. This chain joins TRBV7-8 and TRBJ2-1; TRBD2 matches at 10 bases. The V segment lost 4 bases and the J segment 7 bases; nucleotides outside the gene matches: 10. Germline values: CDR1 SGHVS, CDR2 FQNEAQ. There are 16 residues in the CDR3. Written as DNA, the CDR3 is TGTGCCAGCAGCTCCTATCTAGCGGGAGTTGGGAATGAGCAGTTCTTC. Encoded protein: CASSSYLAGVGNEQFF.

This clonotype was found many times. The rearrangement joins TRBV5-1 to TRBJ2-2, with 11 bases fitting TRBD1. V shed 4 bases, J shed 5 bases, and the junction held 7 bases outside the gene matches. This CDR3 spans 16 amino acids. Germline V CDR1 and CDR2: SGHRS, YFSETQ. CDR3 loop: CASSPGQGAQTGELFF. The CDR3 coding sequence is TGCGCCAGCAGCCCCGGACAGGGGGCACAGACCGGGGAGCTGTTTTTT.

This clonotype was picked up many times. The V call is TRBV5-1, the J call TRBJ1-2; 8 positions match TRBD1. This CDR3 region has 15 residues. Germline values: CDR1 SGHRS, CDR2 YFSETQ. V shed 6 bases, J shed 4 bases, and the junction held 11 bases outside the gene matches. The CDR3 region is CASNSGAGGPYGYTF. Here the CDR3 DNA reads TGCGCCAGCAATTCAGGAGCAGGGGGCCCCTATGGCTACACCTTC. The full variable domain, rest sourced from reference TRBV5-1 and TRBJ1-2, is KAGVTQTPRYLIKTRGQQVTLSCSPISGHRSVSWYQQTPGQGLQFLFEYFSETQRNKGNFPGRFSGRQFSNSRSEMNVSTLELGDSALYLCASNSGAGGPYGYTFGSGTRLTVV.

Regarding this clonotype: A much larger clone lies one base from this, so it may be a read error. The chain uses TRBV10-3 and TRBJ2-2; 8 bases agree with TRBD2. In germline, CDR1 is ENHRY, CDR2 SYGVKD. V dropped 6 bases and J dropped 6; count of bases not matched to a gene: 9. This CDR3 region has 15 residues. The CDR3 coding sequence is TGTGCCATCAGCCCAGGGACTAGATCGGCCGGGGAGCTGTTTTTT. It encodes CAISPGTRSAGELFF.

This clonotype was detected many times. J is TRBJ2-1 and V is TRBV29-1; 16 nucleotides agree with TRBD2. Trimming at V came to 7 bases and at J to 1 base, leaving 7 bases not matched to a gene. The CDR3 loop spans 17 amino acids. The germline CDR1 and CDR2 sequences are SQVTM and ANQGSEA. The CDR3 region is CSALGLAGGGSYNEQFF. CDR3 in DNA: TGCAGCGCCCTGGGACTAGCGGGAGGGGGGTCCTACAATGAGCAGTTCTTC.

This clonotype was recorded at least ten times. The chain carries TRBV7-9 and TRBJ2-7, with TRBD2 identical over 10 bases. The CDR3 sequence is 16 residues long. With 1 base clipped from V and 0 bases from J, the junction kept 3 bases outside the gene matches. Germline V gene lookup returns CDR1 SEHNR and CDR2 FQNEAQ (reference sequence). CDR3 amino acids: CASSLGGTSVSYEQYF. The CDR3, as DNA: TGTGCCAGCAGCTTAGGGGGGACTAGCGTCTCCTACGAGCAGTACTTC.

This clonotype was counted ten times or more. This chain connects TRBV29-1 to TRBJ2-7, with D possibly matching TRBD2 (5 bases). The V gene lost 8 bases and the J gene lost 7 bases, with 15 bases spanning the gap. The germline gives CDR1 SQVTM, CDR2 ANQGSEA. This CDR3 spans 11 amino acids. CDR3 sequence: CSWNGPGEQYF. CDR3 coding DNA: TGCAGCTGGAATGGGCCGGGGGAGCAGTACTTC.

This clonotype was seen repeatedly, ten times or more. The V and J genes are TRBV20-1 and TRBJ2-7, with 8 nucleotides matching TRBD2. The germline CDR1 and CDR2 sequences are DFQATT and SNEGSKA (reference sequence). V trimming: 5 bases; J trimming: 3 bases; junction bases outside the gene matches: 12. The CDR3 loop spans 15 amino acids. CDR3 coding DNA: TGCAGTGCTGTCCCCCCGGGACTAGTAAGCTACGAGCAGTACTTC. Translating it yields CSAVPPGLVSYEQYF.

This clonotype was observed a handful of times. The V and J genes are TRBV20-1 and TRBJ1-4; D gene ambiguous. There are 13 residues in the CDR3. V lost 2 bases to trimming and J lost 3 bases, with 7 bases between them. Germline-derived CDR1 and CDR2 are DFQATT and SNEGSKA (reference sequence). DNA of the CDR3: TGCAGTGCTAGAAGACCCCCTAATGAAAAACTGTTTTTT. This codes for CSARRPPNEKLFF.

This clonotype was picked up many times. The rearrangement joins TRBV12-3 or TRBV12-4 to TRBJ2-3; D is uncertain. The V end lost 6 bases, the J end lost 6 bases, and 10 bases lay between the germline ends. This CDR3 is built from 12 residues. CDR3 sequence reads: CASRPYGDTQYF. The CDR3 DNA reads TGTGCCAGCAGGCCCTACGGTGATACGCAGTATTTT.

This clonotype was counted a few times. J is TRBJ2-7 and V is TRBV5-1; tentatively, D is TRBD2 (7 bases). The germline V gene encodes CDR1 SGHRS and CDR2 YFSETQ. CDR3 length: 15 amino acids. V was cut by 2 bases and J by 4 bases, with 16 bases left in between. CDR3 sequence (DNA): TGCGCCAGCAGCTTACAGGGAGGGCCCTCTTACGAGCAGTACTTC. It specifies CASSLQGGPSYEQYF.

V and J are TRBV5-6 and TRBJ2-7; D is unclear. CDR3 length: 12 amino acids. V dropped 4 bases and J dropped 7 bases, with 12 bases sitting between them. Looked up from germline, CDR1 is SGHDT and CDR2 is YYEEEE. The CDR3 DNA reads TGTGCCAGCAGCCTAATTGGTCTAGAGCAGTACTTC. This sequence encodes CASSLIGLEQYF.

This clonotype has ten or more counts. This chain uses TRBV19 with TRBJ2-3, with unresolved D. Trimming stripped 5 bases from V and 2 bases from J, with 11 bases between. The germline CDR1 and CDR2 sequences are LNHDA and SQIVND (reference sequence). CDR3 size: 14 residues. CDR3 sequence: CASSWRPNTDTQYF. The CDR3, as DNA: TGTGCCAGTAGTTGGCGACCCAACACAGATACGCAGTATTTT.

CDR3 sequence (DNA): TGTGCCAGCAGTTTTGGGGGGCTACACACCATATATTTT. Its translation is CASSFGGLHTIYF. This chain uses TRBV12-3 or TRBV12-4 with TRBJ1-3, with D perhaps matching TRBD1 (6 bases). The CDR3 length is 13 residues. With 3 bases removed from V and 8 bases from J, the gap between germline ends came to 11 bases.

This clonotype was seen ten or more times. This chain joins TRBV28 and TRBJ2-7, with 7 nucleotides matching TRBD1. The CDR3 consists of 15 residues. Germline CDR1 MDHEN, CDR2 SYDVKM. Trimming at V came to 2 bases and at J to 5 bases, leaving 9 bases not matched to a gene. This CDR3 is CASSLNFGTANEQYF. CDR3 bases: TGTGCCAGCAGTTTAAACTTTGGGACAGCCAACGAGCAGTACTTC.

This rearrangement joins TRBV9 to TRBJ1-1; maybe TRBD1 (5 bases). The CDR3 sequence is 14 residues long. CDR1 SGDLS and CDR2 YYNGEE come from the germline V gene. Trimming removed 0 bases at V and 7 bases at J, with 13 bases between. The CDR3: CASSVAPGRIEAFF. In nucleotides, the CDR3 is TGTGCCAGCAGCGTAGCACCGGGACGAATTGAAGCTTTCTTT.

This clonotype was detected many times. The chain recombines TRBV27 with TRBJ2-1; weak D call: TRBD2 (5 bases). The CDR3 is made up of 15 amino acids. Germline-derived CDR1 and CDR2 are MNHEY and SMNVEV (reference sequence). The ends were cut back, 2 bases at V and 8 bases at J, with 16 bases in the middle. The CDR3 here is CASSLSRELHYEQFF. The CDR3, as DNA: TGTGCCAGCAGTTTAAGTCGGGAACTGCACTATGAGCAGTTCTTC.

As concerns this clonotype: A much larger clonotype is one base distant, so this may be a read error. The chain recombines TRBV4-3 with TRBJ2-5; weak D call: TRBD1 (8 bases). The germline V and J ends were trimmed by 4 bases and 4 bases, with 16 bases remaining between them. Germline CDR1 and CDR2: LGHNA and YSLEER. CDR3 size: 15 residues. In DNA, the CDR3 is TGCGCCAGCAGCCTGCGACAGGGGAGGGGAGAGACCCAGTACTTC. Its protein is CASSLRQGRGETQYF.

This clonotype was counted at least ten times. The J gene is TRBJ2-3, the V gene TRBV9; 10 positions agree with TRBD2. Germline CDR1 SGDLS, CDR2 YYNGEE. V lost 3 bases, J lost 3 bases, and 4 bases stayed unmatched. CDR3 length: 15 amino acids. The CDR3 DNA sequence: TGTGCCAGCAGCGCCGCTAGCGGGAGAACAGATACGCAGTATTTT. Residues: CASSAASGRTDTQYF.

In its sample, this clonotype was seen many times. The J gene is TRBJ2-5, the V gene TRBV7-2; D remains unclear. The CDR3 is 10 amino acids. The germline V gene encodes CDR1 SGHTA and CDR2 FQGNSA. Trimming cost V 5 bases and J 3 bases, with 1 base left between them. CDR3 DNA: TGTGCCAGCAGCAAAGAGACCCAGTACTTC. Translating it yields CASSKETQYF.

The rearrangement joins TRBV12-3 or TRBV12-4 to TRBJ2-1; D remains unclear. This CDR3 contains 10 residues. Trimming pared 8 bases from V and 7 bases from J, leaving 6 bases between. This CDR3 reads CASQENEQFF. The CDR3 DNA follows: TGTGCCAGCCAGGAGAATGAGCAGTTCTTC.

This clonotype was counted at least ten times. The chain couples TRBV12-5 to TRBJ2-2; D is unclear. V lost 0 bases and J 3 bases, leaving 2 bases between the germline ends. The CDR3 covers 13 residues. Germline V CDR1 and CDR2: LGHNT, FRNRAP. This CDR3 is CASGLVDTGELFF. The CDR3 DNA reads TGTGCTAGTGGTTTGGTGGACACCGGGGAGCTGTTTTTT.